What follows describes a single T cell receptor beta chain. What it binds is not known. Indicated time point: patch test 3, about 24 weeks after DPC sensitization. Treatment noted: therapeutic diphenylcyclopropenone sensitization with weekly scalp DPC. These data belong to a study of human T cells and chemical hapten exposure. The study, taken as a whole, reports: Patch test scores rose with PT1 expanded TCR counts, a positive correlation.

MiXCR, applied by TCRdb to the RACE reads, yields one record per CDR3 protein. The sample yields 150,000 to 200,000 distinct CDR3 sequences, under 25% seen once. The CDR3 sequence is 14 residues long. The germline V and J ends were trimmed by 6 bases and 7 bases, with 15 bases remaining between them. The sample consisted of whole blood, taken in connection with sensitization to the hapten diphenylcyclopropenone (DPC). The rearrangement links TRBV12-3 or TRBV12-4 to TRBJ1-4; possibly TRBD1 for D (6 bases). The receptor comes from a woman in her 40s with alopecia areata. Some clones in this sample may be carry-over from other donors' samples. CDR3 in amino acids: CASSGGGRSEKLFF. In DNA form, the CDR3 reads TGTGCCAGCAGCGGCGGGGGGCGAAGTGAAAAACTGTTTTTT.